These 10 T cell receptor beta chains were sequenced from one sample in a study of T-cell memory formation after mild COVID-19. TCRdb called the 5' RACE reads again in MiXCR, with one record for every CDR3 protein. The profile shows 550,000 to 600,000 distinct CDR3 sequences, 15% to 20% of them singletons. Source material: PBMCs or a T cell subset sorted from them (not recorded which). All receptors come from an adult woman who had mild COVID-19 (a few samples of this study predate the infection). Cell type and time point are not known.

CDR3 DNA: TGTGCCAGCAGTCATGATCGCGGCTACACCTTC. It yields the protein CASSHDRGYTF. The V and J genes are TRBV6-2 or TRBV6-3 and TRBJ1-2; no reliable D call. In germline, CDR1 is MNHEY, CDR2 SVGEGT. The V and J ends lost 5 bases and 8 bases respectively, with 9 bases between them. CDR3 length: 11 amino acids.

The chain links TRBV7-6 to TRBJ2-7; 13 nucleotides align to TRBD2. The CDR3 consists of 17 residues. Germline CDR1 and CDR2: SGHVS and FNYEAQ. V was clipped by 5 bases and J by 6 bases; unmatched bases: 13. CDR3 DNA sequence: TGTGCCAGCAGCACTTTAGGGACTAGCGGGGTCGGGGGCGAGCAGTACTTC. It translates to CASSTLGTSGVGGEQYF.

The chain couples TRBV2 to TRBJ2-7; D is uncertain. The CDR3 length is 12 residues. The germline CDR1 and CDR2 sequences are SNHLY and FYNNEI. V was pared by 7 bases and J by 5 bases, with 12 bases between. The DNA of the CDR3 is TGTGCCAGCACCTCGAATGAGGACGAGCAGTACTTC. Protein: CASTSNEDEQYF.

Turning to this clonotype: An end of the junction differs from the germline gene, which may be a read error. The CDR3 DNA is TGTGCCGGCAGCTCTCCGGGGAGCGGGGAGCTGTTTTTT. It codes for CAGSSPGSGELFF. This chain connects TRBV7-6 to TRBJ2-2, with TRBD2 as a possible D gene (5 bases). This CDR3 comprises 13 residues. CDR1 is SGHVS and CDR2 is FNYEAQ in the germline V gene.

This CDR3 reads CASSVRDFDYGYTF. Written as DNA, the CDR3 is TGTGCCAGCAGCGTTAGGGATTTCGACTATGGCTACACCTTC. The chain uses TRBV13 and TRBJ1-2, with unresolved D. Between the trimmed V and J ends, which lost 5 bases and 3 bases, there was a span of 13 bases. CDR1 and CDR2 from the germline V gene are PRHDT and FYEKMQ (reference sequence). The CDR3 sequence is 14 residues long. Combining the CDR3 with reference TRBV13 and TRBJ1-2 gives the whole variable domain AAGVIQSPRHLIKEKRETATLKCYPIPRHDTVYWYQQGPGQDPQFLISFYEKMQSDKGSIPDRFSAQQFSDYHSELNMSSLELGDSALYFCASSVRDFDYGYTFGSGTRLTVV.

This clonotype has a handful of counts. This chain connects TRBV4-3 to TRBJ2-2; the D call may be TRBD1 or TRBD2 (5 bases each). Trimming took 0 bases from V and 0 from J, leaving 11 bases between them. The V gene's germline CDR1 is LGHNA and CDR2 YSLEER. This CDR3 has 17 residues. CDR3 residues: CASSQDWDGTNTGELFF. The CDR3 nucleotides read TGCGCCAGCAGCCAAGATTGGGACGGAACGAACACCGGGGAGCTGTTTTTT.

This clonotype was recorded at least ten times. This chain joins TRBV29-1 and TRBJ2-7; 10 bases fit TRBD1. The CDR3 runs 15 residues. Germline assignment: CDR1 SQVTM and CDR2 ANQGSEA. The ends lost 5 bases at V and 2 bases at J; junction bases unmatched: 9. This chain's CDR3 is CSVHSGQGYPYEQYF. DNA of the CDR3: TGCAGCGTTCACTCGGGACAGGGGTACCCCTACGAGCAGTACTTC.

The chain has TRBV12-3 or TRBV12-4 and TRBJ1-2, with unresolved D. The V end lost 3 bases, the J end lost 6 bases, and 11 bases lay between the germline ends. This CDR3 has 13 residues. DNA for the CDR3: TGTGCCAGCAGTTTGAGGCAGATAAATGGCTACACCTTC. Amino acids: CASSLRQINGYTF.

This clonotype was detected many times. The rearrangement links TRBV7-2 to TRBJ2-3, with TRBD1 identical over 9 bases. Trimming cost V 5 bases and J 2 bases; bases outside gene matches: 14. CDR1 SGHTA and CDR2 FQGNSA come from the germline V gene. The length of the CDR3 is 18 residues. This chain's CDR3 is CASSPDGDREGNTDTQYF. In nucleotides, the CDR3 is TGTGCCAGCAGCCCCGATGGGGACAGGGAAGGGAACACAGATACGCAGTATTTT.

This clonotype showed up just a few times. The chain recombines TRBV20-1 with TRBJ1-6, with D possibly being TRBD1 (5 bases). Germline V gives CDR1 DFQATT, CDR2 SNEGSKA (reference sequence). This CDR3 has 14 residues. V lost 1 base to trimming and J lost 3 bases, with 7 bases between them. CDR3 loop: CSARVGGYNSPLHF. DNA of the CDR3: TGCAGTGCTAGAGTCGGGGGCTATAATTCACCCCTCCACTTT.